Following are 7 T cell receptor beta chains from one sample sequenced in a study of blood T cell repertoires in COVID-19. Here immunoSEQ multiplex PCR was the method, and the copy in TCRdb shows in-frame clones only, minus some. Here the sample spans 150,000 to 200,000 clones, around 80% being singletons. Sequenced sample: peripheral blood. The receptor set was obtained from a woman in her 70s who had recovered from COVID-19.

There are a few counts of this clone. V gene TRBV9 combines with J gene TRBJ2-5; TRBD1 is a possible D gene (6 bases). Germline CDR1 and CDR2: SGDLS and YYNGEE. The length of the CDR3 is 13 residues. Trimming stripped 5 bases from V and 5 bases from J, with 13 bases between. CDR3 protein: CASRGLQGETQYF. The CDR3 nucleotides read TGTGCCAGCAGGGGCCTCCAGGGGGAGACCCAGTACTTC.

The chain is built from TRBV5-5 and TRBJ2-7, with D perhaps TRBD2 (5 bases). This CDR3 is built from 13 residues. Germline lookup yields CDR1 SGHKS and CDR2 YYEKEE (reference sequence). Trimming removed 4 bases at V and 6 bases at J, with 14 bases between. The CDR3, as DNA: TGTGCCAGCAGCATCCGCGCGGGCTCCGAGCAGTACTTC. It specifies CASSIRAGSEQYF.

V and J are TRBV12-3 or TRBV12-4 and TRBJ1-1; D is possibly TRBD1 (5 bases). The CDR3 totals 13 residues. The V and J ends lost 4 bases and 11 bases respectively, with 17 bases between them. The CDR3 sequence is CASSSQGSRDAFF. CDR3 sequence (DNA): TGTGCCAGCAGTTCGCAGGGAAGCAGAGACGCTTTCTTT.

The rearrangement joins TRBV9 to TRBJ2-3; D perhaps matches TRBD2 (7 bases). The length of the CDR3 is 14 residues. From germline, CDR1 is SGDLS and CDR2 YYNGEE. V lost 6 bases and J 5 bases, leaving 16 bases between the germline ends. CDR3 loop: CASTQAGAGDTQYF. In nucleotides, the CDR3 is TGTGCCAGCACCCAGGCGGGGGCTGGAGATACGCAGTATTTT.

The chain is built from TRBV6-5 and TRBJ2-3; possibly TRBD2 for D (5 bases). CDR1 and CDR2 (germline): MNHEY, SVGAGI. This CDR3 contains 15 residues. Trimming left V 0 bases short and J 8 bases short, with 15 bases between. CDR3 amino acids: CASSYSNPPAGTQYF. The CDR3 coding sequence is TGTGCCAGCAGTTACTCGAACCCGCCGGCGGGTACGCAGTATTTT.

V and J are TRBV10-3 and TRBJ1-2; no reliable D call. In germline, CDR1 is ENHRY, CDR2 SYGVKD. V gave up 6 bases and J gave up 5 bases, with 16 bases separating them. The CDR3 is 14 residues long. The CDR3 bases are TGTGCCATCAGGGGGAGTGGCCCGGAGTATGGCTACACCTTC. Its protein product is CAIRGSGPEYGYTF.

The CDR3 DNA reads as TGTGCCAGCAGGGCCCGGACTAGCGGGAGAGAGACCCAGTACTTC. Its translation: CASRARTSGRETQYF. The chain couples TRBV2 to TRBJ2-5, with 13 bases identical to TRBD2. The CDR3 length is 15 residues. Germline-derived CDR1 and CDR2 are SNHLY and FYNNEI. V shed 6 bases and J 4 bases; nucleotides not matched to a gene: 5.